One and the same sample provided the 23 T cell receptor beta chains below, sequenced in a study of T cell changes during pregnancy in multiple sclerosis. Method: immunoSEQ multiplex PCR; TCRdb's copy keeps in-frame clones and lacks some. This table has 79,000 or so clones, about 85% appearing once. The source was peripheral blood, collected before pregnancy. These receptors were taken from a female donor with multiple sclerosis, enrolled in a pregnancy study.

This chain connects TRBV5-1 to TRBJ2-5, with TRBD1 matching over 11 bases. J lost 0 bases, V lost 4 bases, and 5 bases had no gene match. The germline CDR1 and CDR2 sequences are SGHRS and YFSETQ. The CDR3 is 16 amino acids. The CDR3 spells CASSGGTGGYQETQYF. The CDR3 coding sequence is TGCGCCAGCAGCGGGGGGACAGGGGGGTACCAAGAGACCCAGTACTTC.

This chain joins TRBV30 and TRBJ2-7; unclear D gene. Trimming removed 4 bases from V and 1 base from J, with 5 bases in between. The germline V gene has CDR1 GTSNPN and CDR2 SVGIG (reference sequence). This CDR3 comprises 11 residues. The CDR3 DNA follows: TGTGCCTGGACTCGTTCCTACGAGCAGTACTTC. Amino acid sequence: CAWTRSYEQYF.

The chain is built from TRBV5-6 and TRBJ2-3; D is possibly TRBD2 (6 bases). The CDR3 runs 17 residues. The V end lost 4 bases, the J end lost 6 bases, and 24 bases lay between the germline ends. Germline lookup yields CDR1 SGHDT and CDR2 YYEEEE. The chain's CDR3 is CASSPILDYIGGDTQYF. Written as DNA, the CDR3 is TGTGCCAGCAGCCCGATCCTGGACTATATCGGCGGGGATACGCAGTATTTT.

This clone has only a few counts. The CDR3 DNA sequence: TGTGCCATCAGACCCGGGAGAGGGCAAACCTACGAGCAGTACTTC. As protein: CAIRPGRGQTYEQYF. The V gene is TRBV10-3, the J gene TRBJ2-7; tentative D call: TRBD2 (6 bases). Trimming left V 6 bases short and J 2 bases short, with 17 bases between. CDR1 is ENHRY, CDR2 SYGVKD, per germline. CDR3 size: 15 residues.

This sequence joins TRBV30 and TRBJ1-2; TRBD1 matches 7 bases. The length of the CDR3 is 17 residues. The junction had 15 bases not matched to a gene; V was cut back by 3 bases and J by 2 bases. Germline V gene data show CDR1 as GTSNPN and CDR2 as SVGIG (reference sequence). As DNA, the CDR3 is TGTGCCTGGAGCCTTGGGCAGGGGGATTTTGTGAACTATGGCTACACCTTC. Residues: CAWSLGQGDFVNYGYTF. The full variable domain, completed using reference TRBV30 and TRBJ1-2, is SQTIHQWPATLVQPVGSPLSLECTVEGTSNPNLYWYRQAAGRGLQLLFYSVGIGQISSEVPQNLSASRPQDRQFILSSKKLLLSDSGFYLCAWSLGQGDFVNYGYTFGSGTRLTVV.

The chain is built from TRBV14 and TRBJ1-6; D may be TRBD1 (6 bases). V was shortened by 0 bases and J by 9 bases, with 21 bases between the two germline ends. Germline V gene data show CDR1 as SGHDN and CDR2 as FVKESK. The CDR3 covers 18 residues. The CDR3 region is CASSQEGQPLTGVSPLHF. The CDR3, as DNA: TGTGCCAGCAGCCAAGAAGGACAGCCTCTGACGGGTGTTTCACCCCTCCACTTT.

In this sample, this clone turned up a few times. This chain's CDR3 is CASSPTGERSNQPQHF. The CDR3 DNA follows: TGTGCCAGCAGCCCGACAGGGGAAAGGAGCAATCAGCCCCAGCATTTT. V is TRBV7-2 and J is TRBJ1-5, with 8 bases identical to TRBD1. V was pared by 5 bases and J by 1 base, with 7 bases of the junction left unmatched. Germline lookup yields CDR1 SGHTA and CDR2 FQGNSA. The CDR3 sequence is 16 residues long.

This chain connects TRBV6-5 to TRBJ1-1; a weak D match, TRBD1 (5 bases). The CDR3 runs 13 residues. From germline, CDR1 is MNHEY and CDR2 SVGAGI. The V gene lost 2 bases and the J gene lost 2 bases, with 6 bases spanning the gap. Written as DNA, the CDR3 is TGTGCCAGCAGTTACGACAGAAACACTGAAGCTTTCTTT. It specifies CASSYDRNTEAFF.

The rearrangement links TRBV7-9 to TRBJ1-2; 7 nucleotides align to TRBD1. This CDR3 is built from 13 residues. After removal of 5 bases from V and 4 bases from J, the junction contained 4 bases not matched to a gene. CDR1 and CDR2 (germline): SEHNR, FQNEAQ (reference sequence). For the CDR3, the DNA is TGTGCCAGCAGCCCCTCAGGGGGCTATGGCTACACCTTC. It specifies CASSPSGGYGYTF.

The chain couples TRBV4-2 to TRBJ2-3; 8 bases are a match to TRBD2. This CDR3 is 20 amino acids long. V shed 4 bases and J 2 bases; nucleotides not matched to a gene: 20. Per the germline V gene, CDR1 is LGHNA and CDR2 is YNFKEQ. For the CDR3, the DNA is TGTGCCAGCAGCCTAGTTACACAATCGAGACGGGGGGGATACACAGATACGCAGTATTTT. It codes for CASSLVTQSRRGGYTDTQYF.

V usage is TRBV9 and J usage is TRBJ1-2; 9 bases fit TRBD1. The junction had 10 bases not matched to a gene; V was cut back by 5 bases and J by 8 bases. The CDR3 is 14 residues long. Germline assignment: CDR1 SGDLS and CDR2 YYNGEE. The chain's CDR3 is CASRDRDRASGYTF. Here the CDR3 DNA reads TGTGCCAGCAGAGACCGGGACAGGGCTTCGGGCTACACCTTC.

The rearrangement joins TRBV4-3 to TRBJ1-2; 10 nucleotides match TRBD1. The CDR3 extends over 16 amino acids. V lost 2 bases, J lost 6 bases, and 9 bases stayed unmatched. Germline V gives CDR1 LGHNA, CDR2 YSLEER. The CDR3 spells CASSQIGQGEINGYTF. The CDR3 DNA reads TGCGCCAGCAGCCAAATCGGACAGGGGGAAATTAATGGCTACACCTTC.

J is TRBJ1-2 and V is TRBV6-5; 7 nucleotides agree with TRBD1. CDR3 length: 13 amino acids. CDR1 is MNHEY, CDR2 SVGAGI, per germline. The J segment lost 3 bases and the V segment lost 6 bases, leaving 4 bases of the junction unmatched. The CDR3 DNA reads as TGTGCCAGCAGGCGACAGGGCTACTATGGCTACACCTTC. Translation gives CASRRQGYYGYTF.

CDR3 protein: CASRPGGAETEAFF. Here the CDR3 DNA reads TGTGCCAGCAGACCAGGGGGAGCTGAGACTGAAGCTTTCTTT. The rearrangement links TRBV27 to TRBJ1-1; 7 bases are shared with TRBD1. Germline V gene data show CDR1 as MNHEY and CDR2 as SMNVEV (reference sequence). The V segment lost 6 bases and the J segment 5 bases; nucleotides outside the gene matches: 9. CDR3 size: 14 residues.

The J gene is TRBJ2-7, the V gene TRBV11-3; D gene uncertain. The CDR3 extends over 13 amino acids. Germline-derived CDR1 and CDR2 are SGHNT and YENEEA. The V end was cut by 0 bases, the J end by 6 bases, with 9 bases between. The CDR3 spells CASSLDLSGEQYF. As DNA, the CDR3 is TGTGCCAGCAGCTTAGATCTATCGGGCGAGCAGTACTTC.

The chain joins TRBV5-1 to TRBJ2-3, with 8 bases lining up with TRBD2. Trimming cost V 2 bases and J 0 bases; bases outside gene matches: 14. CDR3 size: 19 residues. The germline V gene encodes CDR1 SGHRS and CDR2 YFSETQ. The DNA for the CDR3 is TGCGCCAGCAGCTTTATACAAACTGGACTAGCTGTTAGCACAGATACGCAGTATTTT. Encoded protein: CASSFIQTGLAVSTDTQYF.

This sequence joins TRBV7-9 and TRBJ2-7, with D hard to call. With 4 bases removed from V and 0 bases from J, the gap between germline ends came to 4 bases. Germline V lookup: CDR1 SEHNR, CDR2 FQNEAQ (reference sequence). The CDR3 loop spans 12 amino acids. CDR3 sequence: CASSSLSYEQYF. CDR3 DNA: TGTGCCAGCAGCTCCCTCTCCTACGAGCAGTACTTC. Full variable domain (outside the CDR3, taken from reference TRBV7-9 and TRBJ2-7): DTGVSQNPRHKITKRGQNVTFRCDPISEHNRLYWYRQTLGQGPEFLTYFQNEAQLEKSRLLSDRFSAERPKGSFSTLEIQRTEQGDSAMYLCASSSLSYEQYFGPGTRLTVT.

This clone was picked up one time. This chain uses TRBV6-5 with TRBJ1-4; D is undetermined. Between the trimmed V and J ends, which lost 6 bases and 5 bases, there was a span of 13 bases. The CDR3 has 14 residues. The germline V gene encodes CDR1 MNHEY and CDR2 SVGAGI. The CDR3 nucleotides read TGTGCCAGCAGGTCCGAGGGATTCAATGAAAAACTGTTTTTT. Translating it yields CASRSEGFNEKLFF.

This chain links TRBV19 with TRBJ1-1, with 11 bases aligning to TRBD1. The V gene end was trimmed by 4 bases and the J gene end by 1 base; junction bases not matched to a gene: 8. Germline-derived CDR1 and CDR2 are LNHDA and SQIVND (reference sequence). This CDR3 spans 17 amino acids. DNA of the CDR3: TGTGCCAGTAGTAGGCCCAGGGACAGGGGGACGAACACTGAAGCTTTCTTT. Its translation is CASSRPRDRGTNTEAFF.

V gene TRBV5-6 combines with J gene TRBJ2-3, with 8 bases matching TRBD2. V shed 3 bases and J 5 bases; nucleotides not matched to a gene: 8. This CDR3 region has 15 residues. Germline V gives CDR1 SGHDT, CDR2 YYEEEE. CDR3 sequence: CASSSESSGGDTQYF. The CDR3 DNA follows: TGTGCCAGCAGCTCCGAATCCAGCGGGGGAGATACGCAGTATTTT.

The V gene is TRBV19, the J gene TRBJ2-1; perhaps TRBD1 as D (6 bases). The V gene lost 3 bases and the J gene lost 2 bases, with 14 bases spanning the gap. The germline V gene has CDR1 LNHDA and CDR2 SQIVND (reference sequence). CDR3 length equals 16 residues. In DNA form, the CDR3 reads TGTGCCAGTAGTATTGGGGGCAAAAACCCCTACAATGAGCAGTTCTTC. Its translation: CASSIGGKNPYNEQFF.

The V call is TRBV7-6, the J call TRBJ1-1, with D possibly being TRBD1 (5 bases). This CDR3 comprises 17 residues. The V end lost 1 base, the J end lost 6 bases, and 21 bases lay between the germline ends. Germline V lookup: CDR1 SGHVS, CDR2 FNYEAQ. CDR3 nucleotides: TGTGCCAGCAGCTTAGAGGCCCGCATTGGCAGGGTAGCTGAAGCTTTCTTT. Amino acids: CASSLEARIGRVAEAFF. Full variable domain (outside the CDR3, taken from reference TRBV7-6 and TRBJ1-1): GAGVSQSPRYKVTKRGQDVALRCDPISGHVSLYWYRQALGQGPEFLTYFNYEAQQDKSGLPNDRFSAERPEGSISTLTIQRTEQRDSAMYRCASSLEARIGRVAEAFFGQGTRLTVV.

The chain links TRBV7-8 to TRBJ2-1; 9 positions agree with TRBD1. Germline CDR1 and CDR2: SGHVS and FQNEAQ. This CDR3 spans 17 amino acids. V shed 3 bases and J 1 base; nucleotides not matched to a gene: 7. The CDR3 region is CASSFTVQGASYNEQFF. DNA for the CDR3: TGTGCCAGCAGCTTCACCGTACAGGGGGCGTCCTACAATGAGCAGTTCTTC. Combining the CDR3 with reference TRBV7-8 and TRBJ2-1 gives the whole variable domain GAGVSQSPRYKVAKRGQDVALRCDPISGHVSLFWYQQALGQGPEFLTYFQNEAQLDKSGLPSDRFFAERPEGSVSTLKIQRTQQEDSAVYLCASSFTVQGASYNEQFFGPGTRLTVL.